This TCR beta chain was sequenced during a study of T cell responses to AZD1222 COVID-19 vaccine. Trimming removed 4 bases from V and 4 bases from J; junction bases left unmatched: 5. The V gene's germline CDR1 is MGHRA and CDR2 YSYEKL. The CDR3 extends over 15 amino acids. Details on this clone: As yet, its antigen is unknown.

The method was immunoSEQ multiplex PCR; TCRdb's version includes in-frame clones alone and lacks a portion of them. The sample consists of some 120,000 clones, approximately 91% of them appearing once. The study's findings and limits: Distributed over spike, vaccine-associated CD4 TCRs predominated at 160-218 and 743-854.

The starting material was peripheral blood, obtained on day 0 of AZD1222 vaccination. This sequence originates from an adult in good health. This chain connects TRBV4-1 to TRBJ2-1, with 9 bases that match TRBD1. DNA for the CDR3: TGCGCCAGCAGCCTTCTGGGACAGGGTTACAATGAGCAGTTCTTC. This translates into CASSLLGQGYNEQFF.